This T cell receptor (beta chain) was recovered during a study of T-cell memory formation after mild COVID-19. TCRdb processed the 5' RACE reads anew with MiXCR; each CDR3 protein has one entry. Of some 310,000 distinct CDR3 sequences in the sample, around 20% were seen once. Germline V lookup: CDR1 MNHEY, CDR2 SVGAGI. V shed 6 bases, J shed 6 bases, and the junction held 5 bases outside the gene matches. CDR3 length: 16 residues. This sequence joins TRBV6-5 and TRBJ2-2; 15 bases agree with TRBD2. Sequencing input: PBMCs or a T cell subset sorted from them (not recorded which). This TCR was recovered from a young man who had mild COVID-19 (a few samples of this study predate the infection). Cell type and time point are not known. Written as DNA, the CDR3 is TGTGCCAGCAGCAGGACTAGCGGGGGGGCTTCCGGGGAGCTGTTTTTT. Protein sequence: CASSRTSGGASGELFF.